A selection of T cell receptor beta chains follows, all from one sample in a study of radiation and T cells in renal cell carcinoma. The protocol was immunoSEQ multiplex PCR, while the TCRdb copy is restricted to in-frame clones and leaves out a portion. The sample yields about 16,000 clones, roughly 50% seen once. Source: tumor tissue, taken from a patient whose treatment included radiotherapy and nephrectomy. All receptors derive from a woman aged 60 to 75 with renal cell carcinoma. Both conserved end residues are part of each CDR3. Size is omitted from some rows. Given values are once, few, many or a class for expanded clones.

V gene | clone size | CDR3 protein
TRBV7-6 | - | CASSYGGPQETQYF
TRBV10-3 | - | CAIRQGADYGYTF
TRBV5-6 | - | CASSLAGGPTDTQYF
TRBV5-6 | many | CASSSLAGVDTQYF
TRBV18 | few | CASSPVEGAEAFF
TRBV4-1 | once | CASSQEGGNYGYTF
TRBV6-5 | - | CASSYSAGYYEKLFF
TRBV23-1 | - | CASSQMDQPQHF
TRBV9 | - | CASRLVGTYEQYF
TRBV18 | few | CASSLQGRDGYTF
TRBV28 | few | CASSPGPDYGYTF
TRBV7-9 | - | CASSWEGGTEAFF
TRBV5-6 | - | CASSYGTGLGYTF
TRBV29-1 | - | CSLRQAASYNEQFF
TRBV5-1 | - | CASSRGSSGGSEQFF
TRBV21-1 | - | CASNLFRTGLLEQYF
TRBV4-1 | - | CASSSRGTALPYNGYTF
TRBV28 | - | CASSFTLGMYSNQPQHF
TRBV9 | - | CASSVEQGSYNEQFF
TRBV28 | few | CASSLVGGRETQYF
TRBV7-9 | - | CASTTTPGQGYYEQYF
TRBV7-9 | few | CASSTVAGELFF
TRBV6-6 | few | CASSYPLDRVSYEQYF
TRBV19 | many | CASCSAGNTIYF
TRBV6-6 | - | CASSALAGGATDTQYF
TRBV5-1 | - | CASSLGLAGGIQETQYF
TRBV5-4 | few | CASSFGGEWEETQYF
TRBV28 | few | CASSPPILLSSYEQYF
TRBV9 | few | CASSAGLGTYEQYF
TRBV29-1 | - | CSVEVWGGTGELFF
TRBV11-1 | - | CASSSGTGNPYEQYF
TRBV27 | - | CASRVNGYTF
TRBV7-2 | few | CASSLVGLDTQYF
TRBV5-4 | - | CASSPYSTRYGYTF
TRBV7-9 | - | CASSPPGSRYEQYF
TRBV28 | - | CASSGTDRFYGYTF
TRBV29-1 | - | CSVESGSGNTIYF
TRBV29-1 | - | CSVTGTGDFYEQYF
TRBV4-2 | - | CASSQGGQGSPYEQYF
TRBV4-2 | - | CASRTSVDGYTF
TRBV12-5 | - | CASGSPLSGYTF
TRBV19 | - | CASSSGTGGARSDTEAFF
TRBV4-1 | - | CASSQGLNGYTF
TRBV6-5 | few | CASNRWGTGFGYTF
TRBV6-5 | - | CASTNNIQYF